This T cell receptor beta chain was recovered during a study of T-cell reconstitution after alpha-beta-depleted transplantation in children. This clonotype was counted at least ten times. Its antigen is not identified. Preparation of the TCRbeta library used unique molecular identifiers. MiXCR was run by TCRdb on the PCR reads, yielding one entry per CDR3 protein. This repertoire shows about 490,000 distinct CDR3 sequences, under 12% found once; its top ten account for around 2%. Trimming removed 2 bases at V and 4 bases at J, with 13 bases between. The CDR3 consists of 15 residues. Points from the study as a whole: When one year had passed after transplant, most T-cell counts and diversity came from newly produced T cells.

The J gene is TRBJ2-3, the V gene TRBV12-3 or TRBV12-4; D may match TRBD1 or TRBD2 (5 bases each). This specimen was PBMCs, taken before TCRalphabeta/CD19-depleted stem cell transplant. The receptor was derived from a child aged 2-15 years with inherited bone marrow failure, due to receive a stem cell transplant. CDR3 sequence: CASSLWWGSPDTQYF. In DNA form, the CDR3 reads TGTGCCAGCAGTTTATGGTGGGGGTCCCCAGATACGCAGTATTTT.